These T cell receptor beta chains were read from a single sample in a study of T cell responses to AZD1222 COVID-19 vaccine. Measured with immunoSEQ multiplex PCR; TCRdb has only the in-frame clones, and not every one. The sample consists of 100,000 or so clones, about 90% of them appearing once. The input for sequencing was peripheral blood, taken on day 0 of AZD1222 vaccination. Every receptor here comes from an adult in good health. Both conserved end residues are part of each CDR3. Fields, in order: V gene, clone size, J gene, D gene, CDR3 DNA, CDR3 protein. The D gene is left open where the match is weak. Clone sizes are given selectively: once, few, many, or a class where the clone is expanded.

>TRBV6-5|-|TRBJ2-7|TRBD1
TGTGCCACCATACCCGGACAGGGGGAGACCTACGAGCAGTACTTC
CATIPGQGETYEQYF
>TRBV6-1|-|TRBJ1-5|TRBD1
TGTGCCAGCAGTGAACGACAGGGTAATCAGCCCCAGCATTTT
CASSERQGNQPQHF
>TRBV4-1|-|TRBJ2-1|-
TGCGCCAGCAGCCAACTGGACATCCTGATATACAATGAGCAGTTCTTC
CASSQLDILIYNEQFF
>TRBV12-3/TRBV12-4|-|TRBJ2-1|-
TGTGCCAGCAGTCGAGGGAGCAGTGATGAGCAGTTCTTC
CASSRGSSDEQFF
>TRBV4-1|-|TRBJ2-7|TRBD2
TGCGCCAGCAGCCAAGGACTCTCTAGCGGGAGCTACTCCTACGAGCAGTACTTC
CASSQGLSSGSYSYEQYF
>TRBV30|-|TRBJ2-7|TRBD2
TGTGCCTGGTGCTCTAGCGGGGCGTCCTACGAGCAGTACTTC
CAWCSSGASYEQYF
>TRBV10-3|-|TRBJ2-1|TRBD2
TGTGCCATCAGTGCCGCGGGAGGAGCCTATGAGCAGTTCTTC
CAISAAGGAYEQFF
>TRBV5-1|few|TRBJ2-2|TRBD1
TGCGCCAGCAGCTTTACCGGGACAGAAGGCGGGGAGCTGTTTTTT
CASSFTGTEGGELFF
>TRBV18|-|TRBJ1-3|-
TGTGCCAGCTCACCCCGTTTGACCACTGTCTCTGGAAACACCATATATTTT
CASSPRLTTVSGNTIYF
>TRBV6-6|-|TRBJ1-3|-
TGTGCCAGCAGTCTACCGGGTGGGTACAGCTCTGGAAACACCATATATTTT
CASSLPGGYSSGNTIYF
>TRBV24-1|-|TRBJ2-1|TRBD2
TGTGCCACCAGCCCCCCTAGCGGGAGTATGTATGAGCAGTTCTTC
CATSPPSGSMYEQFF
>TRBV27|-|TRBJ2-7|-
TGTGCCAGCAGTTTAGATCCCAGGGCCCTCGGAAACTACGAGCAGTACTTC
CASSLDPRALGNYEQYF
>TRBV28|-|TRBJ1-6|-
TGTGCCAGCAGTTTGGCGAATTCACCCCTCCACTTT
CASSLANSPLHF
>TRBV19|-|TRBJ2-4|TRBD2
TGTGCCAGTAGTATAGAACCACAGGCGGCTAGCGGGAAAAAAAACATTCAGTACTTC
CASSIEPQAASGKKNIQYF
>TRBV12-5|-|TRBJ2-7|TRBD2
TGTGCTAGTGGTTTGGTTTACAGAGGCCTCGGGTTACTAGCGGGACTCAGTGAGCAGTACTTC
CASGLVYRGLGLLAGLSEQYF
>TRBV9|-|TRBJ1-2|-
TGTGCCAGCAGCGTAGCCCCGGGAAGTGGCTATGGCTACACCTTC
CASSVAPGSGYGYTF
>TRBV7-6|-|TRBJ2-1|-
TGTGCCAGCAGCTTAAACCGACCCGGGCAGTTCTTC
CASSLNRPGQFF
>TRBV3-1/TRBV3-2|-|TRBJ2-6|-
TGTGCCAGCAGCCAAGATCGCGGCTCTGGGGCCAACGTCCTGACTTTC
CASSQDRGSGANVLTF
>TRBV7-3|-|TRBJ2-2|-
TGTGCCAGCAGCCACCGACAGTCATCGAACACCGGGGAGCTGTTTTTT
CASSHRQSSNTGELFF
>TRBV10-1|once|TRBJ1-1|-
TGCGCCAGCAGCCCCGGGAGTGGCACTGAAGCTTTCTTT
CASSPGSGTEAFF
>TRBV29-1|-|TRBJ2-3|TRBD2
TGCAGCGTCGTCACTAGCGGGCAAAGCACAGATACGCAGTATTTT
CSVVTSGQSTDTQYF
>TRBV25-1|-|TRBJ2-7|-
TGTGCCAGCAGTGAATTACCCATGAGCTCCTACGAGCAGTACTTC
CASSELPMSSYEQYF
>TRBV5-5|-|TRBJ1-4|-
TGTGCCAGCAGCTTCATAGGGGACACCGATGAAAAACTGTTTTTT
CASSFIGDTDEKLFF
>TRBV9|-|TRBJ2-5|TRBD1
TGTGCCAGCAGCGCCGCTCTGGGACAGGGAAACTACCCCCAGTACTTC
CASSAALGQGNYPQYF
>TRBV4-2|-|TRBJ2-6|-
TGTGCCAGCAGCCCAGAGCTGGGGGGGGCCAACGTCCTGACTTTC
CASSPELGGANVLTF
>TRBV11-1|-|TRBJ2-7|-
TGTGCCAGCAGCTTAGCCCCCGACACCCGCACCTACGAGCAGTACTTC
CASSLAPDTRTYEQYF
>TRBV28|-|TRBJ2-1|-
TGTGCCAGCAGCCCAGCCCCCACTAGTCGGGAAGGGAATGAGCAGTTCTTC
CASSPAPTSREGNEQFF